Shown below are 10 T cell receptor beta chains from a single sample sequenced in a study of cytomegalovirus exposure and HLA in healthy donors. Sequencing was performed with immunoSEQ multiplex PCR; in TCRdb, only in-frame clones are kept and a portion is missing. The sample carries approximately 270,000 clones, 80% to 90% recorded once. Sequencing used PBMCs. These receptors were obtained from a woman under 30 in good health and CMV-seronegative.

V and J are TRBV27 and TRBJ2-1, with 10 nucleotides matching TRBD1. V lost 0 bases, J lost 7 bases, and 6 bases stayed unmatched. This CDR3 is 16 amino acids long. Germline V gives CDR1 MNHEY, CDR2 SMNVEV (reference sequence). The CDR3, as DNA: TGTGCCAGCAGTTTATCGTGGGACAGGGGAGGTAATGAGCAGTTCTTC. Its translation: CASSLSWDRGGNEQFF.

This clone appeared a few times. The CDR3 spells CASSDWQDSYNEQFF. The CDR3 bases are TGTGCCAGCAGTGACTGGCAGGATTCCTACAATGAGCAGTTCTTC. The chain recombines TRBV2 with TRBJ2-1, with D unclear. Deletions cut 3 bases from V and 1 base from J, with 10 bases between. Germline CDR1 reads SNHLY; CDR2 reads FYNNEI. The CDR3 is 15 residues long.

The chain links TRBV28 to TRBJ1-2; 9 bases map to TRBD1. The CDR3 is 13 amino acids. Trimming at V came to 2 bases and at J to 7 bases, leaving 2 bases not matched to a gene. Germline-derived CDR1 and CDR2 are MDHEN and SYDVKM. The DNA of the CDR3 is TGTGCCAGCAGTTTAGGGACAGGGCTTGGCTACACCTTC. Translating gives CASSLGTGLGYTF.

This chain connects TRBV6-4 to TRBJ2-7; D may be TRBD2 (7 bases). Germline CDR1 and CDR2: MRHNA and SNTAGT. The CDR3 length is 17 residues. Trimming shortened V by 6 bases and J by 3 bases, and 24 bases separated the two germline ends. In DNA form, the CDR3 reads TGTGCCAGCAGGGAGGGGGGGCTGCCCCCGATCCACTACGAGCAGTACTTC. Residues: CASREGGLPPIHYEQYF.

The chain recombines TRBV27 with TRBJ1-2, with TRBD1 identical over 9 bases. This CDR3 contains 18 residues. Germline loops: CDR1 MNHEY, CDR2 SMNVEV (reference sequence). V shed 4 bases, J shed 0 bases, and the junction held 12 bases outside the gene matches. CDR3 region: CASSSPTGQGGANYGYTF. As DNA, the CDR3 is TGTGCCAGCAGTTCCCCAACGGGACAGGGAGGGGCTAACTATGGCTACACCTTC.

V gene TRBV6-5 combines with J gene TRBJ1-4, with D perhaps matching TRBD1 (5 bases). CDR1 is MNHEY, CDR2 SVGAGI, per germline. CDR3 length equals 14 residues. The V and J ends lost 6 bases and 4 bases respectively, with 12 bases between them. The CDR3: CASRQEGLNEKLFF. The CDR3 nucleotides are TGTGCCAGCAGACAGGAGGGGCTTAATGAAAAACTGTTTTTT.

This chain connects TRBV28 to TRBJ2-7; weak D call: TRBD2 (6 bases). V shed 3 bases and J shed 3 bases, with 9 bases lying between them. Germline CDR1 is MDHEN and CDR2 is SYDVKM. The CDR3 is made up of 13 amino acids. The CDR3 bases are TGTGCCAGCAGTTTGTACGGGGGCTACGAGCAGTACTTC. It specifies CASSLYGGYEQYF. The whole variable domain, filled in from reference TRBV28 and TRBJ2-7, reads DVKVTQSSRYLVKRTGEKVFLECVQDMDHENMFWYRQDPGLGLRLIYFSYDVKMKEKGDIPEGYSVSREKKERFSLILESASTNQTSMYLCASSLYGGYEQYFGPGTRLTVT.

The CDR3 reads CASSLALSGVAKSPLHF. CDR3 sequence (DNA): TGTGCCAGCAGCTTAGCCCTATCGGGGGTAGCGAAATCACCCCTCCACTTT. The chain employs TRBV13 and TRBJ1-6, with D possibly TRBD1 on 5 matching bases. Germline lookup yields CDR1 PRHDT and CDR2 FYEKMQ (reference sequence). The CDR3 has 17 residues. Trimming pared 1 base from V and 10 bases from J, leaving 20 bases between.

The gene calls are TRBV29-1 and TRBJ2-7; unclear D gene. The CDR3 covers 12 residues. Germline V CDR1 and CDR2: SQVTM, ANQGSEA. V shed 8 bases and J shed 3 bases, with 14 bases lying between them. CDR3 sequence reads: CSPLMIDYEQYF. The CDR3 DNA reads as TGCAGCCCTCTAATGATCGACTACGAGCAGTACTTC.

The chain has TRBV7-8 and TRBJ2-3, with D tentatively TRBD1 (5 bases). Trimming pared 1 base from V and 2 bases from J, leaving 10 bases between. Looked up from germline, CDR1 is SGHVS and CDR2 is FQNEAQ. This CDR3 is built from 15 residues. CDR3 amino acids: CASSLVARVTDTQYF. Written as DNA, the CDR3 is TGTGCCAGCAGCTTAGTAGCCAGGGTCACAGATACGCAGTATTTT.